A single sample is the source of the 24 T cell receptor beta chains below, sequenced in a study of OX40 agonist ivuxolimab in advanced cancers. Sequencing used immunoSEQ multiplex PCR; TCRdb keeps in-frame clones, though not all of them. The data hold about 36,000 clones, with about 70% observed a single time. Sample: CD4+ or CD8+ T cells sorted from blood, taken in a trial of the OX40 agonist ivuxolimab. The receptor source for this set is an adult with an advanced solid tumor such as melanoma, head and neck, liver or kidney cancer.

The CDR3 protein is CASSLGASQPQHF. DNA for the CDR3: TGTGCCAGCAGCTTGGGGGCCAGCCAGCCCCAGCATTTT. The chain couples TRBV5-6 to TRBJ1-5; D uncertain. Trimming left V 0 bases short and J 7 bases short, with 8 bases between. Germline lookup yields CDR1 SGHDT and CDR2 YYEEEE. The CDR3 length is 13 residues.

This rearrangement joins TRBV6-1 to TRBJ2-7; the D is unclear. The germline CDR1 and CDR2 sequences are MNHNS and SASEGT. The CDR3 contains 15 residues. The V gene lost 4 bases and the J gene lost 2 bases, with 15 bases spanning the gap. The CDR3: CASSVWHRGPYEQYF. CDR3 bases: TGTGCCAGCAGTGTATGGCACCGAGGTCCCTACGAGCAGTACTTC.

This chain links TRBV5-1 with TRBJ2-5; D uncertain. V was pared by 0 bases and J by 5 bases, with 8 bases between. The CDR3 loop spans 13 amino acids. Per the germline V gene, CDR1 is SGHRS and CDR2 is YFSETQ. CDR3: CASSLDALETQYF. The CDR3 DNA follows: TGCGCCAGCAGCTTGGACGCGTTGGAGACCCAGTACTTC.

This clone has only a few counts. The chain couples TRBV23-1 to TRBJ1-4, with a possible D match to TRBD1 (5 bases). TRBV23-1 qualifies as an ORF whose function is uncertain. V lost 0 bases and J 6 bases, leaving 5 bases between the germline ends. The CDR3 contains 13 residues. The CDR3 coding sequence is TGCGCCAGCAGTCAATCCAGGGATGAAAAACTGTTTTTT. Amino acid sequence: CASSQSRDEKLFF.

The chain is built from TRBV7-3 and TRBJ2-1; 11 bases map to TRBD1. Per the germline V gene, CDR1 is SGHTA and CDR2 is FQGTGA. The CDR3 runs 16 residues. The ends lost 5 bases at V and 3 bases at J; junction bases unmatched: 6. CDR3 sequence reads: CASSPRTGGVYNEQFF. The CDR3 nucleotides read TGTGCCAGCAGCCCCCGGACAGGGGGCGTCTACAATGAGCAGTTCTTC.

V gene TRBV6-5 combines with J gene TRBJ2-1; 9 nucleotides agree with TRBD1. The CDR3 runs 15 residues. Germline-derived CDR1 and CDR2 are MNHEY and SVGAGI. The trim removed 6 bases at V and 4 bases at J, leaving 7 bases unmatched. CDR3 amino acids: CASRAGTGKYNEQFF. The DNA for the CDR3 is TGTGCCAGCAGGGCAGGGACAGGGAAATACAATGAGCAGTTCTTC.

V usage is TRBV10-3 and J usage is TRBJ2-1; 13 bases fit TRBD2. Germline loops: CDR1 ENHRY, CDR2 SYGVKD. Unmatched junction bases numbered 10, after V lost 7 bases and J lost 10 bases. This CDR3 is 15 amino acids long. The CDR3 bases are TGTGCCATCACTCGGACTAGCGGGGGCCTCGGGGAGCAGTTCTTC. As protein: CAITRTSGGLGEQFF.

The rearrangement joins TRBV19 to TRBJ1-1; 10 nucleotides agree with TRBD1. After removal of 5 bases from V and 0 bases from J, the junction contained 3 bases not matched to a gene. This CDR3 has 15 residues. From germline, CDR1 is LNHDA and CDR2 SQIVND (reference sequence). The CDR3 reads CASSPTGGLNTEAFF. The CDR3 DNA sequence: TGTGCCAGTAGTCCGACAGGGGGCTTGAACACTGAAGCTTTCTTT.

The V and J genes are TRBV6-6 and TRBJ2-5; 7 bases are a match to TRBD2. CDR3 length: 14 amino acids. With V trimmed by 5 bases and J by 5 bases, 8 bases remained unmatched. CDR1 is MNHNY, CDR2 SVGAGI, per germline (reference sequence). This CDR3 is CASSTFSGRETQYF. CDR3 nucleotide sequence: TGTGCCAGCAGTACCTTCTCCGGGAGGGAGACCCAGTACTTC.

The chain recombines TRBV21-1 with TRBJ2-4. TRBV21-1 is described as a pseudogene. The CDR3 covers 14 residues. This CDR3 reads CAPREGASQNIQYF. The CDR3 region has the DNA TGTGCCCCCAGGGAGGGGGCCAGCCAAAACATTCAGTACTTC.

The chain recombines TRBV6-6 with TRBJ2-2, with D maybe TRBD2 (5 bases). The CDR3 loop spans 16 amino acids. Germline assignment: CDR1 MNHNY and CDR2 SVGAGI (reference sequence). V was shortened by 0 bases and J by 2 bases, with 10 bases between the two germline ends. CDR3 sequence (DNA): TGTGCCAGCAGTTACTCGGGCGGGCTAAACACCGGGGAGCTGTTTTTT. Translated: CASSYSGGLNTGELFF.

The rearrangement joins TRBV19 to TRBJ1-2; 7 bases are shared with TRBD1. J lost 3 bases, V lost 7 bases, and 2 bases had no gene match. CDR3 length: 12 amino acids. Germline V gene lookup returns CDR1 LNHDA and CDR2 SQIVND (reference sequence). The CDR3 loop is CASKQGYYGYTF. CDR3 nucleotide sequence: TGTGCCAGTAAACAGGGGTACTATGGCTACACCTTC.

The CDR3 bases are TGCGCCAGCAGCACAGGGTTCTCACCATTCACAGATACGCAGTATTTT. It is translated as CASSTGFSPFTDTQYF. The chain carries TRBV5-1 and TRBJ2-3; a weak D match, TRBD1 (6 bases). This CDR3 comprises 16 residues. V lost 4 bases and J lost 2, with 17 bases in between. Germline-derived CDR1 and CDR2 are SGHRS and YFSETQ.

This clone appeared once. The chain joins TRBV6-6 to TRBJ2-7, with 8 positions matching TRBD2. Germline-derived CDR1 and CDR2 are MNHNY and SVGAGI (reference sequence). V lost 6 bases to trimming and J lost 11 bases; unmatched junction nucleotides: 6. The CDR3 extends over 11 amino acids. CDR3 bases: TGTGCCAGCAGCCTCGGGGGGGCAAAGTACTTC. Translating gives CASSLGGAKYF.

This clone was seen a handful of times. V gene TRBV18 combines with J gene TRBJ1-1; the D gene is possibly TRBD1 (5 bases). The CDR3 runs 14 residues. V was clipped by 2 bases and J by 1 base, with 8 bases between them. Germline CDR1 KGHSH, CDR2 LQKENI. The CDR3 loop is CASSPGGENTEAFF. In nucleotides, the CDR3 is TGTGCCAGCTCACCAGGGGGGGAGAACACTGAAGCTTTCTTT.

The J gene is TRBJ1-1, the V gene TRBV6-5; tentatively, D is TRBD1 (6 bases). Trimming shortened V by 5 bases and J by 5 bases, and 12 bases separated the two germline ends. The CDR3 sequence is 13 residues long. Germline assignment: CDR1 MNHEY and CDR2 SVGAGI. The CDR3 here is CASSQRGRTEAFF. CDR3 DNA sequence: TGTGCCAGCAGTCAGAGGGGGAGGACTGAAGCTTTCTTT.

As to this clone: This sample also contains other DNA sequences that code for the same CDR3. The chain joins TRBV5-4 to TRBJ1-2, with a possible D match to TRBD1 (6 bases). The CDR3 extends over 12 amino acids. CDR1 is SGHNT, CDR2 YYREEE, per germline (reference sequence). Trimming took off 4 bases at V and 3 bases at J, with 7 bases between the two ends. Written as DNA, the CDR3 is TGTGCCAGCAGCAACAGGGACTATGGCTACACCTTC. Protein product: CASSNRDYGYTF.

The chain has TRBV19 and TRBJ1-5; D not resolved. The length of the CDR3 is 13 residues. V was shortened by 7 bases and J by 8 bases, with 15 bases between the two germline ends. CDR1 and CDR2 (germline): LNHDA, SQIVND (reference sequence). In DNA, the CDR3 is TGTGCCAGTACCACCGGGGAGGGAAAGCCCCAGCATTTT. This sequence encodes CASTTGEGKPQHF.

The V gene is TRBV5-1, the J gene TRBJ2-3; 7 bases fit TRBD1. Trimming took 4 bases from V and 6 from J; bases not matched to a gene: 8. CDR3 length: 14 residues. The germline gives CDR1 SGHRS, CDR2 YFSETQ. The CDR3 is CASSKTGLMDTQYF. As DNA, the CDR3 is TGCGCCAGCAGCAAGACAGGGCTCATGGATACGCAGTATTTT. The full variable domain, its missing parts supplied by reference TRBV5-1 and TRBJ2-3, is KAGVTQTPRYLIKTRGQQVTLSCSPISGHRSVSWYQQTPGQGLQFLFEYFSETQRNKGNFPGRFSGRQFSNSRSEMNVSTLELGDSALYLCASSKTGLMDTQYFGPGTRLTVL.

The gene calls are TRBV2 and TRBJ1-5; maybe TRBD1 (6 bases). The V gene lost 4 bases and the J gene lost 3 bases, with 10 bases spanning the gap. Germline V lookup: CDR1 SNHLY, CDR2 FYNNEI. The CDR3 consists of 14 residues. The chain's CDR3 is CASSGDTFNQPQHF. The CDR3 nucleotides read TGTGCCAGCAGTGGGGACACTTTCAATCAGCCCCAGCATTTT. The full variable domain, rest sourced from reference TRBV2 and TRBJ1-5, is EPEVTQTPSHQVTQMGQEVILRCVPISNHLYFYWYRQILGQKVEFLVSFYNNEISEKSEIFDDQFSVERPDGSNFTLKIRSTKLEDSAMYFCASSGDTFNQPQHFGDGTRLSIL.

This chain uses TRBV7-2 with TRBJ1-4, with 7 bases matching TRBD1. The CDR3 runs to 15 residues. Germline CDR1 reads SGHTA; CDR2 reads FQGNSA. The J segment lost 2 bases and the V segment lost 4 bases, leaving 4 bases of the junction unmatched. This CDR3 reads CASSWVQGTNEKLFF. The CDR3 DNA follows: TGTGCCAGCAGCTGGGTACAGGGGACTAATGAAAAACTGTTTTTT.

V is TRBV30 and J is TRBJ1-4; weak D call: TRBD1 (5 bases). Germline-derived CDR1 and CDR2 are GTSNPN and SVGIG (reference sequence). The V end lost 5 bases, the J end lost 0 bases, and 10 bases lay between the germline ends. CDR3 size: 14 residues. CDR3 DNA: TGTGCCTGGGGCAGGGACGCAACTAATGAAAAACTGTTTTTT. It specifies CAWGRDATNEKLFF. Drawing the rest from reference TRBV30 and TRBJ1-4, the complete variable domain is SQTIHQWPATLVQPVGSPLSLECTVEGTSNPNLYWYRQAAGRGLQLLFYSVGIGQISSEVPQNLSASRPQDRQFILSSKKLLLSDSGFYLCAWGRDATNEKLFFGSGTQLSVL.

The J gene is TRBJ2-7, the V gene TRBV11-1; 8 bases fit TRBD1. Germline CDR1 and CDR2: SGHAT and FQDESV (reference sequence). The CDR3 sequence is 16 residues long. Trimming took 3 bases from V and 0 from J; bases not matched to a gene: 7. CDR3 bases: TGTGCCAGCAGCTTGTTTGCAGGGGGCGCCTCCTACGAGCAGTACGTC. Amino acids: CASSLFAGGASYEQYV.

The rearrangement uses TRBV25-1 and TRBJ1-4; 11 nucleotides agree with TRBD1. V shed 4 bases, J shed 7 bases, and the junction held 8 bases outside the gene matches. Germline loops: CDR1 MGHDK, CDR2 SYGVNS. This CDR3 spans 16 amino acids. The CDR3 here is CASSVDRGRGVEKLFF. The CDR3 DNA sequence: TGTGCCAGCAGTGTGGACAGGGGGCGTGGGGTTGAAAAACTGTTTTTT.